Presented here are 5 T cell receptor beta chains from one specimen sequenced in a study of cytomegalovirus exposure and HLA in healthy donors. Sequencing was performed with immunoSEQ multiplex PCR; in TCRdb, only in-frame clones are kept and a portion is missing. The table includes 95,000 to 150,000 clones, roughly 95% detected once. Sample: PBMCs. These TCRs come from a young man in good health and CMV-seronegative.

The V gene is TRBV20-1, the J gene TRBJ1-2; the D is unclear. CDR1 is DFQATT, CDR2 SNEGSKA, per germline (reference sequence). The CDR3 runs to 8 residues. CDR3 region: CSVVGYTF. The CDR3 DNA reads TGCAGCGTTGTTGGCTACACCTTC.

The chain uses TRBV2 and TRBJ2-1; D remains ambiguous. The CDR3 is 16 amino acids. In germline, CDR1 is SNHLY, CDR2 FYNNEI. V was cut by 7 bases and J by 2 bases, with 18 bases left in between. The CDR3 DNA follows: TGTGCCAGCATCCCTTCAGTATCCAATGCCTACAATGAGCAGTTCTTC. Translating it yields CASIPSVSNAYNEQFF.

The rearrangement joins TRBV28 to TRBJ1-2; 10 bases line up with TRBD1. V was pared by 8 bases and J by 7 bases, with 10 bases of the junction left unmatched. The CDR3 extends over 14 amino acids. The germline V gene encodes CDR1 MDHEN and CDR2 SYDVKM. CDR3 region: CASVPGTGVPGYTF. CDR3 DNA: TGTGCCAGCGTCCCCGGGACAGGGGTCCCTGGCTACACCTTC.

The chain uses TRBV7-6 and TRBJ2-3; the D gene is possibly TRBD2 (6 bases). Trimming shortened V by 5 bases and J by 1 base, and 16 bases separated the two germline ends. Germline V gene data show CDR1 as SGHVS and CDR2 as FNYEAQ. The CDR3 is made up of 16 amino acids. CDR3 protein: CASSAGPFTGTDTQYF. For the CDR3, the DNA is TGTGCCAGCAGCGCGGGACCGTTCACAGGCACAGATACGCAGTATTTT.

The gene calls are TRBV10-1 and TRBJ2-1, with TRBD2 identical over 13 bases. The CDR3 is made up of 14 amino acids. From germline, CDR1 is WNHNN and CDR2 SYGVQD (reference sequence). The V and J ends lost 10 bases and 6 bases, in that order; junction bases with no gene match: 6. For the CDR3, the DNA is TGCGCCATCCTAGGACTAGCGGGAGTCAATGAGCAGTTCTTC. Translated, it gives CAILGLAGVNEQFF.